The subject of this entry is one T cell receptor (beta chain). The CDR3 consists of 17 residues. CDR1 MNHEY and CDR2 SMNVEV come from the germline V gene (reference sequence). The V end was cut by 5 bases, the J end by 7 bases, with 24 bases between. Per the study methods: Reference gene primer amplification gave estimated nucleated cell counts. Data came from immunoSEQ multiplex PCR; TCRdb stores just in-frame clones and leaves some out. V, J and clone size reflect that table, while D and trimming were determined from the DNA. Among approximately 73,000 clones listed, roughly nine tenths were seen once. The sample belongs to a study of blood T cell repertoires in COVID-19. Looking at the study overall: Samples representing acute and convalescent COVID-19 were sourced from the United States, Italy and Spain. T cells, B-cell-depleted T cells, or PBMCs provided the cDNA or gDNA that served as material.

The receptor was isolated from a man at least 80 years old with acute or convalescent COVID-19. Sequencing was done on a sample of peripheral blood. This rearrangement joins TRBV27 to TRBJ1-5, with a weak D call TRBD1 (6 bases). In DNA, the CDR3 is TGTGCCAGCAGTGGCCCCCTGAGGGGGGGGAAAAGACAGCCCCAGCATTTT. Translating gives CASSGPLRGGKRQPQHF.